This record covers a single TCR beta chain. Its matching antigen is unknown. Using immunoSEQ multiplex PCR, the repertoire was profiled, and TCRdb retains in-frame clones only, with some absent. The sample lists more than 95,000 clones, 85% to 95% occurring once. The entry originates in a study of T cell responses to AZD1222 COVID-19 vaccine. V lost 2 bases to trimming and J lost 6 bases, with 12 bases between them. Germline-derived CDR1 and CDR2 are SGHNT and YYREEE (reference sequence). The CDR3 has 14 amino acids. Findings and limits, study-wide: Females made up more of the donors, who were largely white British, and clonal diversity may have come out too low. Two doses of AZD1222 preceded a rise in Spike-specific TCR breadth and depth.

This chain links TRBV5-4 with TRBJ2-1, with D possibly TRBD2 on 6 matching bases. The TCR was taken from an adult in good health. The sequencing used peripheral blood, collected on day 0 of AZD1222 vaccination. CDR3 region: CASSFIGTVNEQFF. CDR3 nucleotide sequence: TGTGCCAGCAGCTTTATCGGGACTGTCAATGAGCAGTTCTTC.